This TCR beta chain was found in a study of T cells in localized non-small cell lung cancer. Regarding the study as a whole: Longer survival (overall) was linked to higher T cell density in blood.

The trim removed 5 bases at V and 8 bases at J, leaving 4 bases unmatched. Germline CDR1 MNHEY, CDR2 SMNVEV (reference sequence). This CDR3 region has 12 residues. Generated by immunoSEQ multiplex PCR, the TCRdb table keeps only in-frame clones and is missing some. Altogether 40,000 or so clones are present, roughly 80% being singletons, with the ten largest covering roughly 35%. As regards this clone: Its target is unknown.

The sequenced sample was PBMCs, obtained before any cancer treatment. The V call is TRBV27, the J call TRBJ1-2; 8 nucleotides match TRBD1. This clonotype originated in a woman between 35 and 75 years old with stage II squamous cell lung carcinoma. The CDR3: CASSGQGGGYTF. The CDR3 DNA is TGTGCCAGCAGTGGACAGGGTGGCGGCTACACCTTC.